These 14 T cell receptor beta chains were all obtained from the same sample, sequenced in a study of regulatory T cells in long-lasting Graves disease. The time point was: newly diagnosed GD, antithyroid drugs for less than 3 months. The TCR library was prepared using RNA isolated from PBMCs. To make TCR beta libraries, researchers used iRepertoire HTBI primers and Arm-PCR of CDR3 regions. MiXCR was run by TCRdb on the multiplex PCR reads, yielding one entry per CDR3 protein. The sample holds 550,000 to 650,000 distinct CDR3 sequences, 16% seen once. These data were also filed under a second study, of T cells in Graves' hyperthyroidism and ophthalmopathy.

Sequencing was performed on peripheral blood mononuclear cells (PBMCs), taken at new diagnosis, from a patient treated with antithyroid drugs. These receptors all stem from a man in his late teens or twenties with Graves disease.

The table lists this clonotype with a few counts. The rearrangement uses TRBV15 and TRBJ2-7; 11 bases fit TRBD2. CDR1 is LNHNV, CDR2 YYDKDF, per germline (reference sequence). V shed 5 bases, J shed 4 bases, and the junction held 7 bases outside the gene matches. CDR3 size: 15 residues. The CDR3 DNA follows: TGTGCCACCAGCCAGATAGCGGGAGGGCCGTACGAGCAGTACTTC. It translates to CATSQIAGGPYEQYF.

This clonotype was counted many times. The J gene is TRBJ1-4, the V gene TRBV7-2; possibly TRBD1 for D (5 bases). This CDR3 is 15 amino acids long. Per the germline V gene, CDR1 is SGHTA and CDR2 is FQGNSA. Trimming shortened V by 6 bases and J by 1 base, and 12 bases separated the two germline ends. The DNA for the CDR3 is TGTGCCAGCAGTCGTCAGGGAGGAACTAATGAAAAACTGTTTTTT. It encodes CASSRQGGTNEKLFF.

This clonotype was seen at least ten times. This sequence joins TRBV20-1 and TRBJ2-7; D might be TRBD2 (5 bases). Between the trimmed V and J ends, which lost 0 bases and 2 bases, there was a span of 20 bases. The CDR3 runs 17 residues. Germline loops: CDR1 DFQATT, CDR2 SNEGSKA (reference sequence). CDR3 sequence reads: CSARDRLGESAPYEQYF. CDR3 bases: TGCAGTGCTAGAGATCGCCTCGGGGAGTCAGCCCCCTACGAGCAGTACTTC.

This clonotype has more than one count but fewer than ten. J is TRBJ2-3 and V is TRBV29-1, with D tentatively TRBD2 (5 bases). Trimming removed 5 bases from V and 3 bases from J, with 12 bases in between. The CDR3 extends over 13 amino acids. In germline, CDR1 is SQVTM, CDR2 ANQGSEA. The CDR3, as DNA: TGCAGCGTTAATTTGGGGAGTACAGATACGCAGTATTTT. Translated, it gives CSVNLGSTDTQYF.

The chain links TRBV7-9 to TRBJ2-3; D is possibly TRBD2 (6 bases). This CDR3 contains 16 residues. Trimming removed 2 bases at V and 1 base at J, with 13 bases between. From germline, CDR1 is SEHNR and CDR2 FQNEAQ (reference sequence). In nucleotides, the CDR3 is TGTGCCAGCAGCTTATGGGGCGGGATTGGCACAGATACGCAGTATTTT. It translates to CASSLWGGIGTDTQYF.

This clonotype was observed many times. The chain is built from TRBV5-1 and TRBJ2-7; 8 bases are a match to TRBD1. The J segment lost 0 bases and the V segment lost 4 bases, leaving 6 bases of the junction unmatched. The CDR3 sequence is 15 residues long. CDR1 SGHRS and CDR2 YFSETQ come from the germline V gene. CDR3 loop: CASSNDRGPSYEQYF. CDR3 bases: TGCGCCAGCAGCAATGACAGGGGCCCCTCCTACGAGCAGTACTTC.

As regards this clonotype: A much larger clone differs from this one at a single base, so this may be a read error. The chain employs TRBV30 and TRBJ2-1, with D perhaps matching TRBD2 (6 bases). CDR3 size: 16 residues. Germline assignment: CDR1 GTSNPN and CDR2 SVGIG (reference sequence). Here the CDR3 DNA reads TGTGCCCGGAGTGGAGGGGTACTGAGCTCCTACAATGAGCAGTTCTTC. It yields the protein CARSGGVLSSYNEQFF.

The chain has TRBV7-2 and TRBJ1-5; weak D call: TRBD1 (6 bases). V was clipped by 1 base and J by 11 bases, with 18 bases between them. CDR1 and CDR2 (germline): SGHTA, FQGNSA. The CDR3 contains 15 residues. CDR3 sequence (DNA): TGTGCCAGCAGCTTAGAGGGGGGACCGTCAAGGGCCCAGCATTTT. As protein: CASSLEGGPSRAQHF.

DNA of the CDR3: TGTGCCAGCAGCTTGGTCTCCACTGAAGCTTTCTTT. Translated: CASSLVSTEAFF. The genes are TRBV5-4 and TRBJ1-1; no clear D. V lost 0 bases and J lost 4, with 4 bases in between. The CDR3 is 12 amino acids. Germline loops: CDR1 SGHNT, CDR2 YYREEE (reference sequence).

CDR3 nucleotide sequence: TGTGCCAGCAGCTTAGCGGGACAGAGGAGGGAGTACTTC. Amino acid sequence: CASSLAGQRREYF. The gene calls are TRBV7-2 and TRBJ2-4; tentative D call: TRBD1 (7 bases). V lost 0 bases and J lost 14, with 14 bases in between. This CDR3 spans 13 amino acids. The germline CDR1 and CDR2 sequences are SGHTA and FQGNSA.

This chain joins TRBV5-1 and TRBJ2-5; D might be TRBD2 (7 bases). V lost 0 bases and J lost 4, with 16 bases in between. The CDR3 totals 16 residues. From germline, CDR1 is SGHRS and CDR2 YFSETQ. The CDR3 here is CASSLAPRGAGETQYF. The CDR3 nucleotides are TGCGCCAGCAGCTTGGCCCCTCGGGGGGCTGGAGAGACCCAGTACTTC.

This clonotype was seen only a few times. The chain joins TRBV29-1 to TRBJ2-3; D gene ambiguous. Germline lookup yields CDR1 SQVTM and CDR2 ANQGSEA. This CDR3 region has 14 residues. V was cut by 8 bases and J by 3 bases, with 18 bases left in between. CDR3 region: CSPADLYQTDTQYF. The CDR3, as DNA: TGCAGCCCCGCAGACCTCTACCAGACAGATACGCAGTATTTT.

The chain combines TRBV5-1 with TRBJ1-1; D may be TRBD1 (5 bases). The V and J ends lost 5 bases and 4 bases respectively, with 12 bases between them. Germline V gene data show CDR1 as SGHRS and CDR2 as YFSETQ. There are 13 residues in the CDR3. The CDR3 DNA is TGCGCCAGCAGACCAGGGATGAGCACTGAAGCTTTCTTT. It translates to CASRPGMSTEAFF.

The gene calls are TRBV9 and TRBJ2-7; 7 nucleotides line up with TRBD2. Germline CDR1 is SGDLS and CDR2 is YYNGEE. The V and J ends lost 0 bases and 5 bases, in that order; junction bases with no gene match: 5. The CDR3 extends over 14 amino acids. The CDR3 DNA sequence: TGTGCCAGCAGCGTAGCGACTAGCAACCACGAGCAGTACTTC. Translated, it gives CASSVATSNHEQYF.